Listed here are 2 T cell receptor beta chains from one sample, sequenced in a study of response to subunit inactivated influenza vaccine. TCRdb called the RT-PCR reads again in MiXCR, with one record for every CDR3 protein. This table has about 650,000 distinct CDR3 sequences, 14% appearing once. This sample comprised PBMCs from blood, obtained around 14 days before vaccination. Source of these receptors: a man in his forties or fifties who received an inactivated influenza vaccine.

This clonotype was seen repeatedly, ten times or more. The V gene is TRBV7-2, the J gene TRBJ1-1; 9 bases fit TRBD1. The germline V gene encodes CDR1 SGHTA and CDR2 FQGNSA. CDR3 length equals 16 residues. V lost 1 base and J lost 0; bases outside the gene matches: 3. CDR3 region: CASSLDGTGLNTEAFF. The DNA for the CDR3 is TGTGCCAGCAGCTTAGATGGGACAGGGTTGAACACTGAAGCTTTCTTT.

This clonotype was observed a few times. The chain has TRBV9 and TRBJ2-5; no clear D gene. Germline V lookup: CDR1 SGDLS, CDR2 YYNGEE. The ends were cut back, 1 base at V and 1 base at J, with 5 bases in the middle. The CDR3 consists of 13 residues. The CDR3 DNA is TGTGCCAGCAGCGTATCCATCCAAGAGACCCAGTACTTC. Its protein is CASSVSIQETQYF.